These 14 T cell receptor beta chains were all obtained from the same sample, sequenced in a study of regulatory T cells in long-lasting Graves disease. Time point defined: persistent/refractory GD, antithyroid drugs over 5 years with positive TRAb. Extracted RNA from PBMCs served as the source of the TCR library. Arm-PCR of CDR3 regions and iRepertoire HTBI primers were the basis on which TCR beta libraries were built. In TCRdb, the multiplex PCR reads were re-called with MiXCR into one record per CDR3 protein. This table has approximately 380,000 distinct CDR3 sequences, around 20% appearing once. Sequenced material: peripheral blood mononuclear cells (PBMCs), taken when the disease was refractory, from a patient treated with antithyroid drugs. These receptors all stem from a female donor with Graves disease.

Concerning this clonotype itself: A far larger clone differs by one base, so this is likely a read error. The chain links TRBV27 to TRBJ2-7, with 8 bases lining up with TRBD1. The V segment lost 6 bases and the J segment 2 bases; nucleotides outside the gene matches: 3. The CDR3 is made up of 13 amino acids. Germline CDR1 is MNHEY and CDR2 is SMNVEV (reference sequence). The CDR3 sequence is CASRQQGAYEQYF. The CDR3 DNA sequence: TGTGCCAGCAGGCAACAGGGGGCCTACGAGCAGTACTTC.

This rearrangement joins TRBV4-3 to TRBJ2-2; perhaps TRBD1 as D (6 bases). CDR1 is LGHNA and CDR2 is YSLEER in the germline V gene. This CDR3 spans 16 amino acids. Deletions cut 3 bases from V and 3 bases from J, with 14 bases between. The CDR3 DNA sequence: TGCGCCAGCAGCCAGCGACCGGGACATTACACCGGGGAGCTGTTTTTT. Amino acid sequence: CASSQRPGHYTGELFF.

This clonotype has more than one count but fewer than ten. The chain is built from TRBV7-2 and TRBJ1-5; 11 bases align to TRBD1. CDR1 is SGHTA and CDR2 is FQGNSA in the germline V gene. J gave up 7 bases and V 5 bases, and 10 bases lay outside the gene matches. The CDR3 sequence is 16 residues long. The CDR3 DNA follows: TGTGCCAGCAGCCCGGTTAGGACAGGGGGCGGACAGCCCCAGCATTTT. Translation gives CASSPVRTGGGQPQHF. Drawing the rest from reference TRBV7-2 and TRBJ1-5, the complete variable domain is GAGVSQSPSNKVTEKGKDVELRCDPISGHTALYWYRQSLGQGLEFLIYFQGNSAPDKSGLPSDRFSAERTGGSVSTLTIQRTQQEDSAVYLCASSPVRTGGGQPQHFGDGTRLSIL.

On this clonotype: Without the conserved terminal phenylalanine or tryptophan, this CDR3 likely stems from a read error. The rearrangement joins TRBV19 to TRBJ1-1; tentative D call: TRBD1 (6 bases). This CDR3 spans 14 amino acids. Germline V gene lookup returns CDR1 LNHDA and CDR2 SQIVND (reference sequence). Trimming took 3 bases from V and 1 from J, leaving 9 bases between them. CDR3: CASSMRQANTEAFS. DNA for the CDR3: TGTGCCAGTAGTATGAGACAGGCGAACACTGAAGCTTTCTCT.

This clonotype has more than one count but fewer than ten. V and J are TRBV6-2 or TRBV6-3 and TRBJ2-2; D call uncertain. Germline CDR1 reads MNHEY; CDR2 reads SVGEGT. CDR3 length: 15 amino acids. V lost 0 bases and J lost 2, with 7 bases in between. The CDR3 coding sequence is TGTGCCAGCAGTTACTCGATGGACAACACCGGGGAGCTGTTTTTT. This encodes CASSYSMDNTGELFF.

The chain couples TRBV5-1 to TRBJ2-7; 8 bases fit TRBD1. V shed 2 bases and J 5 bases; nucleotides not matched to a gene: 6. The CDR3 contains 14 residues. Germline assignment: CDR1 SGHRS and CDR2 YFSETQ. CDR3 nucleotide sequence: TGCGCCAGCAGCTTTGGACAGGGAACCCACGAGCAGTACTTC. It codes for CASSFGQGTHEQYF. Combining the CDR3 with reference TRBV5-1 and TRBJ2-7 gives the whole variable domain KAGVTQTPRYLIKTRGQQVTLSCSPISGHRSVSWYQQTPGQGLQFLFEYFSETQRNKGNFPGRFSGRQFSNSRSEMNVSTLELGDSALYLCASSFGQGTHEQYFGPGTRLTVT.

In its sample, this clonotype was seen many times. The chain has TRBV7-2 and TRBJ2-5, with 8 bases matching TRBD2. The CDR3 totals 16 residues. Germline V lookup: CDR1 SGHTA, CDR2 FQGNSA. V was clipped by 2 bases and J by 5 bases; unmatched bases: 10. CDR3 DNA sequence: TGTGCCAGCAGCTTATGGGTTAGCGGGGCCGGGGAGACCCAGTACTTC. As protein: CASSLWVSGAGETQYF.

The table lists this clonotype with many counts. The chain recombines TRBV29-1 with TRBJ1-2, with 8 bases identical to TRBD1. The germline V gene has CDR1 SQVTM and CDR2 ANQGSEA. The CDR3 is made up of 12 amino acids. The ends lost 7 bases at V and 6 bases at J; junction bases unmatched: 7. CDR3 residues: CSGMTGVNGYTF. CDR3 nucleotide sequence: TGCAGCGGTATGACAGGGGTCAATGGCTACACCTTC.

The CDR3 loop is CASRIQGTGANVLTF. CDR3 sequence (DNA): TGTGCCAGTAGGATACAGGGTACTGGGGCCAACGTCCTGACTTTC. The V and J genes are TRBV19 and TRBJ2-6, with TRBD1 as a possible D gene (6 bases). This CDR3 is built from 15 residues. CDR1 is LNHDA, CDR2 SQIVND, per germline (reference sequence). Trimming left V 6 bases short and J 2 bases short, with 11 bases between.

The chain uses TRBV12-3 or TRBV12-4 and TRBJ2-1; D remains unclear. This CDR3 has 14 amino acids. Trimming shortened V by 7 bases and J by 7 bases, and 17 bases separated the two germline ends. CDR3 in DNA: TGTGCCAGCAATGGCGGAGCCCCCCAGAATGAGCAGTTCTTC. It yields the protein CASNGGAPQNEQFF.

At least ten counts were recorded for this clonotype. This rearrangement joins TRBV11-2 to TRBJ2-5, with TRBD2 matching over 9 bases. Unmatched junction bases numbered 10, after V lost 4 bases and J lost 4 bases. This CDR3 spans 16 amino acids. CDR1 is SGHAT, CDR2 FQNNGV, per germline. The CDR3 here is CASSSLSAGGGETQYF. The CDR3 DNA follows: TGTGCCAGCAGCTCCTTATCAGCGGGAGGTGGAGAGACCCAGTACTTC.

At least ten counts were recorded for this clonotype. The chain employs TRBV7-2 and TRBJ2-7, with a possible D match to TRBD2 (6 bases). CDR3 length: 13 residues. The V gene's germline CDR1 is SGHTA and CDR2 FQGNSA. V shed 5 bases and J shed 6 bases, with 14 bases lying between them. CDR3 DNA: TGTGCCAGCAGCCCAGCGGAGGGGTTCGAGCAGTACTTC. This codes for CASSPAEGFEQYF. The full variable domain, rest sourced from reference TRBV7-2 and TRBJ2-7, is GAGVSQSPSNKVTEKGKDVELRCDPISGHTALYWYRQSLGQGLEFLIYFQGNSAPDKSGLPSDRFSAERTGGSVSTLTIQRTQQEDSAVYLCASSPAEGFEQYFGPGTRLTVT.

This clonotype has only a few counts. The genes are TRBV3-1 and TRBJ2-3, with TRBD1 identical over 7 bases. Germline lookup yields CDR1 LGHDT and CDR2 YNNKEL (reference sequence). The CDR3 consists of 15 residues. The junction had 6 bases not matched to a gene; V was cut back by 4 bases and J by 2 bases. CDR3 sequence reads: CASSPTGASTDTQYF. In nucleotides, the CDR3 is TGTGCCAGCAGCCCAACAGGGGCATCCACAGATACGCAGTATTTT.

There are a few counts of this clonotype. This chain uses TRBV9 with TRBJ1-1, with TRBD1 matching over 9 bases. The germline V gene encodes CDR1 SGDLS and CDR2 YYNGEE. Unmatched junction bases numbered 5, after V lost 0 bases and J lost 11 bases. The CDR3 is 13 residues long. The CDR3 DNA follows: TGTGCCAGCAGCGTAGAAACAGGGGGCAATGCTTTCTTT. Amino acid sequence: CASSVETGGNAFF.